Below, 10 T cell receptor beta chains from the same sample are listed, as sequenced in a study of blood T cells in healthy people across ages. Combining a sample-barcoded 5' primer with a J-beta primer mix, a second PCR ran for roughly 7 to 12 cycles. TCRdb re-called the 5' RACE reads with MiXCR, one entry per CDR3 protein. The sample contains more than 1 million distinct CDR3 sequences, 45% of which appear only once. The source material was blood. These receptors were taken from a woman in her sixties in good health.

Only one count was recorded for this clonotype. CDR3 sequence (DNA): TGTGCCAGCAGCTCCCTTAGGCCCTTTGGTGGGGGTCCCACAGATACGCAGTATTTT. The encoded protein is CASSSLRPFGGGPTDTQYF. The rearrangement links TRBV7-9 to TRBJ2-3; D is tentatively TRBD1 or TRBD2 (5 bases each). V gave up 4 bases and J gave up 2 bases, with 25 bases separating them. The CDR3 has 19 amino acids. The germline gives CDR1 SEHNR, CDR2 FQNEAQ (reference sequence).

This clonotype was picked up a small number of times. The chain employs TRBV2 and TRBJ1-6; 10 nucleotides align to TRBD1. The trim removed 3 bases at V and 7 bases at J, leaving 3 bases unmatched. CDR3 size: 15 residues. Per germline, CDR1 SNHLY and CDR2 FYNNEI. CDR3 in DNA: TGTGCCAGCAGTGATACGGGACAGGGGAATTCACCCCTCCACTTT. Protein: CASSDTGQGNSPLHF.

The chain employs TRBV11-1 and TRBJ1-2; 7 bases match TRBD1. CDR3 size: 14 residues. J lost 3 bases, V lost 5 bases, and 6 bases had no gene match. Germline CDR1 SGHAT, CDR2 FQDESV (reference sequence). CDR3 loop: CASSPMTGHYGYTF. The CDR3 DNA reads as TGTGCCAGCAGCCCTATGACAGGGCACTATGGCTACACCTTC.

V usage is TRBV9 and J usage is TRBJ2-5; TRBD2 agrees at 9 bases. Looked up from germline, CDR1 is SGDLS and CDR2 is YYNGEE. There are 16 residues in the CDR3. The ends lost 0 bases at V and 4 bases at J; junction bases unmatched: 7. CDR3 amino acids: CASSVGSSGIRETQYF. CDR3 bases: TGTGCCAGCAGCGTAGGATCTAGCGGGATCCGAGAGACCCAGTACTTC.

Written as DNA, the CDR3 is TGTGCCACCAGTGATCCGATAGCGGGAGGGGTGGGTGAGCAGTTCTTC. Translating gives CATSDPIAGGVGEQFF. The V gene is TRBV24-1, the J gene TRBJ2-1; 11 bases fit TRBD2. CDR1 KGHDR and CDR2 SFDVKD come from the germline V gene. V gave up 3 bases and J gave up 9 bases; unmatched junction bases: 9. The CDR3 has 16 residues.

On this clonotype: One junction end does not reproduce the germline sequence, and a read error may be involved. V usage is TRBV15 and J usage is TRBJ2-5, with 10 nucleotides matching TRBD2. TRBJ2-7 explains the end of the DNA better; the J call may be wrong. The CDR3 spans 17 residues. Germline V gene sequence: CDR1 LNHNV, CDR2 YYDKDF (reference sequence). The CDR3 is CATGRGFGTSDRNEQYF. The CDR3 DNA reads as TGTGCCACCGGCAGAGGATTCGGGACTAGCGATCGAAACGAGCAGTACTTC.

This clonotype was detected a few times. The chain employs TRBV6-1 and TRBJ2-5; unclear D gene. The CDR3 extends over 15 amino acids. The germline gives CDR1 MNHNS, CDR2 SASEGT. V dropped 7 bases and J dropped 5 bases, with 20 bases sitting between them. CDR3 coding DNA: TGTGCCAGCACCCCCCGAGGCTCCGTGAGGGAGACCCAGTACTTC. Translation gives CASTPRGSVRETQYF.

This clonotype was recorded a few times. The chain carries TRBV29-1 and TRBJ2-7, with 8 bases lining up with TRBD1. This CDR3 comprises 12 residues. The germline gives CDR1 SQVTM, CDR2 ANQGSEA. V gave up 6 bases and J gave up 3 bases; unmatched junction bases: 4. Written as DNA, the CDR3 is TGCAGCGTGAGGACAGGGTACTACGAGCAGTACTTC. Encoded protein: CSVRTGYYEQYF.

V gene TRBV7-9 combines with J gene TRBJ2-1; D unresolved. CDR3 length: 14 residues. Germline-derived CDR1 and CDR2 are SEHNR and FQNEAQ (reference sequence). Trimming took 0 bases from V and 13 from J, leaving 16 bases between them. The DNA of the CDR3 is TGTGCCAGCAGCTTAGCGGGTTCCGGAGAGACCCAGTTCTTC. Residues: CASSLAGSGETQFF.

On this clonotype: The junction and the germline gene differ at one end; a read error may be behind it. V gene TRBV11-2 combines with J gene TRBJ2-4, with D perhaps matching TRBD1 (6 bases). Near its end, the DNA agrees better with TRBJ2-5, so the J call may be wrong. The CDR3 length is 15 residues. Germline V gene lookup returns CDR1 SGHAT and CDR2 FQNNGV. This CDR3 is CACSTYGQIQETQYF. CDR3 nucleotide sequence: TGTGCCTGCAGCACCTATGGACAGATCCAAGAGACCCAGTACTTC.